This T cell receptor (beta chain) comes out of a study of cytomegalovirus exposure and HLA in healthy donors. Primers included in the PCR were 60 Vbeta and 13 Jbeta primers. Produced via immunoSEQ multiplex PCR; TCRdb's table is partial and in-frame only. The sample lists 180,000 or so clones; about 69% were seen once. A word on this clone: Antigen specificity is unknown.

Study outcomes and limitations: Links to common viral pathogens appeared, in a later analysis, for several of the most significant clusters. Versus the roughly 670-donor mean, an Asian-associated ancestry cluster reportedly showed fewer N-insertions in a later analysis. Later, TCR association rates were found to vary by HLA locus, highest for DRB1 and lowest for HLA-C.

V trimming: 3 bases; J trimming: 7 bases; junction bases outside the gene matches: 9. Germline V gives CDR1 SGHTA, CDR2 FQGNSA. The CDR3 is 14 amino acids. Sequencing was carried out using PBMCs. This receptor was obtained from a male donor in good health and CMV-seronegative. The chain employs TRBV7-2 and TRBJ2-7, with 7 nucleotides matching TRBD1. CDR3: CASSLLNRGREQYF. The CDR3 DNA reads TGTGCCAGCAGCTTGTTGAACAGGGGTCGTGAGCAGTACTTC.